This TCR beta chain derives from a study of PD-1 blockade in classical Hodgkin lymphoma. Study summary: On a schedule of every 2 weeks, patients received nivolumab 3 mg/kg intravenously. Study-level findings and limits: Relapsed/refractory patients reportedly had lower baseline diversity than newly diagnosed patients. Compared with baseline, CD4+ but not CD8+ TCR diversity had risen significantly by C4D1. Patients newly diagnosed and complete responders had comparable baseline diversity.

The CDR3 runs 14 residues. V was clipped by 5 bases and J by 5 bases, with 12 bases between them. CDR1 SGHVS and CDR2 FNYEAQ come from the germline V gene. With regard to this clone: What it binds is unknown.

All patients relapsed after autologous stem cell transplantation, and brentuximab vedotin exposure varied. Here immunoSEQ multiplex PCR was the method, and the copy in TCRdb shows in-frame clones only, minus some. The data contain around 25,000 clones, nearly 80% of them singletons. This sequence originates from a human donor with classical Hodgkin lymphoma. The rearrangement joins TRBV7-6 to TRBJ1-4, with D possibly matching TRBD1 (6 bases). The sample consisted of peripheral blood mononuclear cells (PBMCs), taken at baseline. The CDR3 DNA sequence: TGTGCCAGCAGCATCACAGGGCCCAATGAAAAACTGTTTTTT. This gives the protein CASSITGPNEKLFF.